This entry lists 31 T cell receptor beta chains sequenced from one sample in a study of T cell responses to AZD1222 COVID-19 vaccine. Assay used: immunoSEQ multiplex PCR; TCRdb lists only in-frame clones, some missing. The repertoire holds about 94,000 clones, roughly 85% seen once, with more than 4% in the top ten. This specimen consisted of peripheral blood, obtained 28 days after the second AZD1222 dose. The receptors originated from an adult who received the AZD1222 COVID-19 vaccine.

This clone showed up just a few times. CDR3 DNA: TGCGCCAGCAGTGAGTCTCGGGACACCTTATCCTACGAGCAGTACTTC. Translated: CASSESRDTLSYEQYF. The V and J genes are TRBV10-2 and TRBJ2-7, with D perhaps TRBD1 (6 bases). CDR1 is WSHSY, CDR2 SAAADI, per germline. The V gene lost 0 bases and the J gene lost 1 base, with 13 bases spanning the gap. The CDR3 consists of 16 residues.

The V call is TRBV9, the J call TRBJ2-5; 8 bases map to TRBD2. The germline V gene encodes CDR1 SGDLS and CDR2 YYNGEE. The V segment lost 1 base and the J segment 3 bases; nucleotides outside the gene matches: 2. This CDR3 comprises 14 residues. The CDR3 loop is CASSVSLAEETQYF. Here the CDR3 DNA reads TGTGCCAGCAGCGTATCACTAGCGGAAGAGACCCAGTACTTC.

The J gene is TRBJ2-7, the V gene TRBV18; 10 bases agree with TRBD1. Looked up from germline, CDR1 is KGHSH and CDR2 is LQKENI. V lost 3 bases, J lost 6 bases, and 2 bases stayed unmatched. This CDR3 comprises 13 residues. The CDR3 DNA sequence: TGTGCCAGCTCACCCCGGGACAGGGGCGAGCAGTACTTC. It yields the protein CASSPRDRGEQYF.

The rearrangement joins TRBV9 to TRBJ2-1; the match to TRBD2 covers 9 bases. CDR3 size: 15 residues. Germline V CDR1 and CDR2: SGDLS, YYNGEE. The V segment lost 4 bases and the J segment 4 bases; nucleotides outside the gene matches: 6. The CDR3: CASSIGTSLYNEQFF. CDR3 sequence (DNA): TGTGCCAGCAGCATCGGGACTAGCCTTTACAATGAGCAGTTCTTC.

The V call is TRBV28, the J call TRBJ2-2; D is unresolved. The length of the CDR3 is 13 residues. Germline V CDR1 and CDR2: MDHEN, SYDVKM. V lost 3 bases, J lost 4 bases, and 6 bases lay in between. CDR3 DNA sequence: TGTGCCAGCAGTTTCGAAAGCACCGGGGAGCTGTTTTTT. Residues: CASSFESTGELFF.

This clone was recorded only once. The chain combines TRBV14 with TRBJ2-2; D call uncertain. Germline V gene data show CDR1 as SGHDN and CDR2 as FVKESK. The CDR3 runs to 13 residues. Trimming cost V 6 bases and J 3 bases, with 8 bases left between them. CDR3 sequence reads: CASSDRYTGELFF. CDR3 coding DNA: TGTGCCAGCAGTGATCGATACACCGGGGAGCTGTTTTTT.

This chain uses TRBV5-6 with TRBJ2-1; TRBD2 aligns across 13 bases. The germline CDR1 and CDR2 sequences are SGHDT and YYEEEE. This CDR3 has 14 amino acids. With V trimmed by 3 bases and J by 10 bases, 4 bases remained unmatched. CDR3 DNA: TGTGCCAGCAGCTGGACTAGCGGGAGTTGGGAGCAGTTCTTC. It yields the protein CASSWTSGSWEQFF.

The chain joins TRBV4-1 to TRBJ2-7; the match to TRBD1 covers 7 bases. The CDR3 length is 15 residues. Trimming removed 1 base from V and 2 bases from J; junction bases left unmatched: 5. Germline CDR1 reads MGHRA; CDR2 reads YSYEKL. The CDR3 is CASSQVLQGAYEQYF. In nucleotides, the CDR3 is TGCGCCAGCAGCCAAGTATTGCAGGGGGCCTACGAGCAGTACTTC.

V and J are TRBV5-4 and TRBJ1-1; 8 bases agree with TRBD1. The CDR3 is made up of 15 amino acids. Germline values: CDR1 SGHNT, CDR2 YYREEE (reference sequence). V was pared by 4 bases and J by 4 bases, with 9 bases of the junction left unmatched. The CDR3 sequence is CASSPRDRPGTEAFF. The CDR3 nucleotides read TGTGCCAGCAGCCCCCGGGACAGGCCGGGCACTGAAGCTTTCTTT.

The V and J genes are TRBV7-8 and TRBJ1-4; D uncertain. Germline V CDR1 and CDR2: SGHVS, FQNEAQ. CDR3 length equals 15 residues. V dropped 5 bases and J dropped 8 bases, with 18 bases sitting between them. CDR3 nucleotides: TGTGCCAGCAGCCCCGGGCGGTTGGTTCGAGAAAAACTGTTTTTT. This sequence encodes CASSPGRLVREKLFF.

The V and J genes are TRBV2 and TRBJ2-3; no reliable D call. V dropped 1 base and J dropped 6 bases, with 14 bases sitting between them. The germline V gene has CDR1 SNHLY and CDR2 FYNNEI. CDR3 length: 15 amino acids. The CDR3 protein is CASSEEGGKSDTQYF. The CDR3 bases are TGTGCCAGCAGTGAAGAGGGTGGGAAGAGCGATACGCAGTATTTT.

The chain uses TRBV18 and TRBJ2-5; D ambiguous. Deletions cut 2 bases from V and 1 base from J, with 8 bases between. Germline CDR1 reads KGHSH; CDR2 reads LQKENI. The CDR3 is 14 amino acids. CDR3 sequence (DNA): TGTGCCAGCTCACCAATCTACAGCCAAGAGACCCAGTACTTC. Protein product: CASSPIYSQETQYF.

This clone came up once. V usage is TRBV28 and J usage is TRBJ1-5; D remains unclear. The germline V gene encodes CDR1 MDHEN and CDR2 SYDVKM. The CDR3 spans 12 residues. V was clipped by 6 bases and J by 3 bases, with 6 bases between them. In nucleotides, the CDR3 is TGTGCCAGCAGCGACTTCAATCAGCCCCAGCATTTT. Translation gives CASSDFNQPQHF.

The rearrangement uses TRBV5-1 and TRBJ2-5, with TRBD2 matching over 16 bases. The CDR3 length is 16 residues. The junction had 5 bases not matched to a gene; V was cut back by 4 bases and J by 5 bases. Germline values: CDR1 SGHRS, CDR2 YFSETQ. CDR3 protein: CASSPGLAGGSETQYF. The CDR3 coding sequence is TGCGCCAGCAGCCCGGGACTAGCGGGAGGGTCGGAGACCCAGTACTTC.

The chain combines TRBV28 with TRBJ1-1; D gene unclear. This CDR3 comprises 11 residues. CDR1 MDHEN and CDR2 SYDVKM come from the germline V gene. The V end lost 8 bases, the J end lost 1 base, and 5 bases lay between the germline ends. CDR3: CASGGNTEAFF. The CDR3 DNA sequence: TGTGCCAGCGGCGGGAACACTGAAGCTTTCTTT.

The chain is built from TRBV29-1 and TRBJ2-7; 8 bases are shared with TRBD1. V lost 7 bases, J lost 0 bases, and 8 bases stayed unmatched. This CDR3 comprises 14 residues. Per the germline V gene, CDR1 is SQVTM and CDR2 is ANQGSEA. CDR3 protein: CSAKRGTGSYEQYF. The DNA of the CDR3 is TGCAGCGCCAAAAGGGGGACAGGCTCCTACGAGCAGTACTTC.

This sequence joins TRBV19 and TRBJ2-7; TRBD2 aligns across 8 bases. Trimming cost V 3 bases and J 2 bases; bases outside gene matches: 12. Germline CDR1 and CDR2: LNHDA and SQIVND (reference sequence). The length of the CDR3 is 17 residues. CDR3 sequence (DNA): TGTGCCAGTAGTATCGGACCTAGGGGACTAGGGACCTACGAGCAGTACTTC. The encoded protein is CASSIGPRGLGTYEQYF.

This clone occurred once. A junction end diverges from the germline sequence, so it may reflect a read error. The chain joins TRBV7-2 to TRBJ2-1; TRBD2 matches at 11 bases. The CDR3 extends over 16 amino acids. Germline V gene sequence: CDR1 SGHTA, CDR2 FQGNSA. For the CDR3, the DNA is TGTGCCAGCAGCCTAGCCGGGACTAGCGGAACCAATGAGCAGTTCTTC. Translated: CASSLAGTSGTNEQFF.

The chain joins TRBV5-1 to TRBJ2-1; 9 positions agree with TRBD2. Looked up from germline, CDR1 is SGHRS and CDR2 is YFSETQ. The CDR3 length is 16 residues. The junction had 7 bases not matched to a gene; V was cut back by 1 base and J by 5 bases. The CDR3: CASSLTLAGPNNEQFF. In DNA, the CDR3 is TGCGCCAGCAGCTTGACCCTAGCGGGGCCGAACAATGAGCAGTTCTTC. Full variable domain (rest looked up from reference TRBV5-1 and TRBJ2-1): KAGVTQTPRYLIKTRGQQVTLSCSPISGHRSVSWYQQTPGQGLQFLFEYFSETQRNKGNFPGRFSGRQFSNSRSEMNVSTLELGDSALYLCASSLTLAGPNNEQFFGPGTRLTVL.

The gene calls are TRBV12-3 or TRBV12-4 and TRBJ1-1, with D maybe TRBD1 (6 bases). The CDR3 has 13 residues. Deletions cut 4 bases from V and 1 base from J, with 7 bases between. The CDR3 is CASSWTANTEAFF. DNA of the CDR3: TGTGCCAGCAGTTGGACAGCGAACACTGAAGCTTTCTTT.

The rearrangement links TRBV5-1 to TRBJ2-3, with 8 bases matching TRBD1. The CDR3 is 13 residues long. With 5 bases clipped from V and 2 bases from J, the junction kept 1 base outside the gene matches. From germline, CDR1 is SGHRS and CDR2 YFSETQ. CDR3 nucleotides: TGCGCCAGCAGGGGACAGGACACAGATACGCAGTATTTT. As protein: CASRGQDTDTQYF.

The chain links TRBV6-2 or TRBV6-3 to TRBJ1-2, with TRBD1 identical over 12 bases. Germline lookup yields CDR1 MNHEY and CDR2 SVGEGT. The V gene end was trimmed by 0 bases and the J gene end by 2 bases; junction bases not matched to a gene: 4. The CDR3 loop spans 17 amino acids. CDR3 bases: TGTGCCAGCAGTTACTCGACCGGGACAGGGGGCAACTATGGCTACACCTTC. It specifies CASSYSTGTGGNYGYTF.

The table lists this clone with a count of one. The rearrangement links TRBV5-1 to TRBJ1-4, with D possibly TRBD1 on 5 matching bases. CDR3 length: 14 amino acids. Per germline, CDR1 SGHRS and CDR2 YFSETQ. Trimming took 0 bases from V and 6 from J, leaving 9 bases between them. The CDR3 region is CASSLGQWDEKLFF. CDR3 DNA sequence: TGCGCCAGCAGCTTGGGACAGTGGGATGAAAAACTGTTTTTT.

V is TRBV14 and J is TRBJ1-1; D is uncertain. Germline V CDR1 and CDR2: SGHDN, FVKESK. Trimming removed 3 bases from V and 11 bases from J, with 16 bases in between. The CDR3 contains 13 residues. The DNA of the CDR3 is TGTGCCAGCAGCCAGCACAACTTTGACGTCGCTTTCTTT. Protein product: CASSQHNFDVAFF.

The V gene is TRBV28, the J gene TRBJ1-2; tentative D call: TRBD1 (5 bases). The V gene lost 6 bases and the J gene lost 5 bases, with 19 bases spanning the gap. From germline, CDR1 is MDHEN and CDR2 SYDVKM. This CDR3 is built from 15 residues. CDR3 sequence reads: CASSQNPGVSYGYTF. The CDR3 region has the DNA TGTGCCAGCAGCCAAAATCCGGGGGTATCGTATGGCTACACCTTC.

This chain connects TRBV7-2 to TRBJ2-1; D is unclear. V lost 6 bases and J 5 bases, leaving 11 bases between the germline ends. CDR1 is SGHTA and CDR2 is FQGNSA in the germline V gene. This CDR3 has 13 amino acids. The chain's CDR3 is CASRRALNNEQFF. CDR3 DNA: TGTGCCAGCAGGAGAGCATTGAACAATGAGCAGTTCTTC.

The CDR3 reads CASSFGSGYEQYF. The CDR3 DNA reads TGTGCCAGCAGTTTCGGGAGTGGCTACGAGCAGTACTTC. This rearrangement joins TRBV28 to TRBJ2-7; D might be TRBD2 (6 bases). The length of the CDR3 is 13 residues. The V and J ends lost 3 bases and 3 bases respectively, with 9 bases between them. The germline V gene has CDR1 MDHEN and CDR2 SYDVKM.

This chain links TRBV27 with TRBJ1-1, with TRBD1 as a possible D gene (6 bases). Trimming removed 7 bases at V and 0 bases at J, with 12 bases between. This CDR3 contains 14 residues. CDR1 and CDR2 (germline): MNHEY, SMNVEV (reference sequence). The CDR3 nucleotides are TGTGCCAGCACCAAGACAGGTTTGAACACTGAAGCTTTCTTT. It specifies CASTKTGLNTEAFF.

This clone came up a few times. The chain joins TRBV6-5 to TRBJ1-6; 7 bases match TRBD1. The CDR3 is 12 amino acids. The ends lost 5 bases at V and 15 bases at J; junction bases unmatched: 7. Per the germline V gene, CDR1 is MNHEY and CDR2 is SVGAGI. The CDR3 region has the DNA TGTGCCAGCAGTACAGGGGTTACCCGCCTCCACTTT. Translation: CASSTGVTRLHF.

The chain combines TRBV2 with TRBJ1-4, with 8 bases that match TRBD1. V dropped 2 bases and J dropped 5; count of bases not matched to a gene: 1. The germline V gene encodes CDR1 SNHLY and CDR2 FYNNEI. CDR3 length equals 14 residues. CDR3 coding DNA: TGTGCCAGCAGTGAAACAGGGGGGAATGAAAAACTGTTTTTT. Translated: CASSETGGNEKLFF.

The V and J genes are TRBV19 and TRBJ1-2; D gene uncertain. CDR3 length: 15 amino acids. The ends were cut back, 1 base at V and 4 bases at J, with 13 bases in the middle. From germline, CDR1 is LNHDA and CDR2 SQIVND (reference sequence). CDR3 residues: CASSIGVSHPYGYTF. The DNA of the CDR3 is TGTGCCAGTAGTATAGGAGTCAGCCACCCCTATGGCTACACCTTC.